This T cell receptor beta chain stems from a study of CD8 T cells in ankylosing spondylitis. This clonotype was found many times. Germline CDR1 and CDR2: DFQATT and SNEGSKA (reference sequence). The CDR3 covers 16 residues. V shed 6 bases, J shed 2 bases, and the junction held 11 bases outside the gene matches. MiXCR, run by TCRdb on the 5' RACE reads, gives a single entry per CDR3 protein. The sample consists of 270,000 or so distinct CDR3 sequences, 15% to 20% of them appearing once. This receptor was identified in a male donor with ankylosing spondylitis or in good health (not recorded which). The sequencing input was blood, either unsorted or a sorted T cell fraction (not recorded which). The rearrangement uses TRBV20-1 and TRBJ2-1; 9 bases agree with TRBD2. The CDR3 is CSAPRPSSGTYNEQFF. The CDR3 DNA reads TGCAGTGCCCCCAGGCCTTCTAGCGGGACCTACAATGAGCAGTTCTTC.